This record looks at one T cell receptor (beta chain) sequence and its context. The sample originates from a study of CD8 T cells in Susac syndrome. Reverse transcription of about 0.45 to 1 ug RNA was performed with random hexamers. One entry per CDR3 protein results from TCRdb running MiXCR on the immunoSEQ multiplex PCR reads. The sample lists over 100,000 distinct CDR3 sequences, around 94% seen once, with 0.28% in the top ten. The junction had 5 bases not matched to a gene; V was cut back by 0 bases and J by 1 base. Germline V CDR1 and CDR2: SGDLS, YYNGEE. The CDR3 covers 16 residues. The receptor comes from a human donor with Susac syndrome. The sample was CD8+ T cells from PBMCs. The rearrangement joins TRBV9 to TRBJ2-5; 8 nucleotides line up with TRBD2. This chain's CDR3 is CASSVGWGLGQETQYF. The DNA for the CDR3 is TGTGCCAGCAGCGTAGGTTGGGGACTAGGCCAAGAGACCCAGTACTTC.